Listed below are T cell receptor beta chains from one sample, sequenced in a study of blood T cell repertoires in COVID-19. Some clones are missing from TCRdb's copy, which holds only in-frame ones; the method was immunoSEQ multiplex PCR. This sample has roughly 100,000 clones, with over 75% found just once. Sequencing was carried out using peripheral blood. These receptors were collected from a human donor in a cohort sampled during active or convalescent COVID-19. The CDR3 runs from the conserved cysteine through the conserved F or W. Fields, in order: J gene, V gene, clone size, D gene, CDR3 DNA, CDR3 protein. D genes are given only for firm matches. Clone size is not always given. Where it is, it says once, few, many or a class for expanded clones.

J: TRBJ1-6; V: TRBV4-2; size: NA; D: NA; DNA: TGTGCCAGCAGCCATTCGGACATGGCTGAATTACCCCTCCACTTT; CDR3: CASSHSDMAELPLHF
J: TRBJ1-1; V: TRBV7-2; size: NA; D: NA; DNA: TGTGCCAGCAGCTGGGGAGGCAACACTGAAGCTTTCTTT; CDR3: CASSWGGNTEAFF
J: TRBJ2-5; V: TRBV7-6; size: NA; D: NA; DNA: TGTGCCAGCAGCCAGTGGGGGCCGGCTGGGGAGACCCAGTACTTC; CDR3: CASSQWGPAGETQYF
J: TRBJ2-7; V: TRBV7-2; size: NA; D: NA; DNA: TGTGCCAGCAGCTTAAGGACAGCTAACTACGAGCAGTACTTC; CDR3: CASSLRTANYEQYF
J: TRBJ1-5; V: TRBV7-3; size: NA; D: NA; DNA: TGTGCCAGCGGGACATTCAATCAGCCCCAGCATTTT; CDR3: CASGTFNQPQHF
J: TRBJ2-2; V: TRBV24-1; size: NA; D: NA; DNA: TGTGCCACCAGTGAACATTGGAACACCGGGGAGCTGTTTTTT; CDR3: CATSEHWNTGELFF
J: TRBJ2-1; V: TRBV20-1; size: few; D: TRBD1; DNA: TGCAGTGCTAGTCTCAGACAGGGGTTCGATGAGCAGTTCTTC; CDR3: CSASLRQGFDEQFF
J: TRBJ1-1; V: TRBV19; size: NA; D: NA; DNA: TGTGCCAGTAGTATAGCTTCCCGGGGTACTGAAGCTTTCTTT; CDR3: CASSIASRGTEAFF
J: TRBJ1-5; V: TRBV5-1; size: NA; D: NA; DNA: TGCGCCAGCAGCTTCGGGGGAGTAGGGAATCAGCCCCAGCATTTT; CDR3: CASSFGGVGNQPQHF
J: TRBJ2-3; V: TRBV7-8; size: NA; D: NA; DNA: TGTGCCAGCAGCTGGGACTTTACGATTAGCACAGATACGCAGTATTTT; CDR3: CASSWDFTISTDTQYF
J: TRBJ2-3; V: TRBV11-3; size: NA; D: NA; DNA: TGTGCCAGCAGCGTAGGACAGAGCACAGATACGCAGTATTTT; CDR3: CASSVGQSTDTQYF
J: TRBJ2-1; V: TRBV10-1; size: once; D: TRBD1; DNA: TGCGCCAGGTATAAGGACAGGGGCAATGAGCAGTTCTTC; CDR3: CARYKDRGNEQFF
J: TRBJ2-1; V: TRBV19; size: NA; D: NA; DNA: TGTGCCACCAAGGGGCGGGGTAGCACTGTGGATGAGCAGTTCTTC; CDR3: CATKGRGSTVDEQFF
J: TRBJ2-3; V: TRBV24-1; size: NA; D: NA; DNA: TGTGCCACCAGTGATTTGGGGGCGCAGGGCACAGATACGCAGTATTTT; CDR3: CATSDLGAQGTDTQYF
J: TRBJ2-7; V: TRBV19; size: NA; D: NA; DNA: TGTGCCAGTAGTGCAGGGAGGTCCTACGAGCAGTACTTC; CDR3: CASSAGRSYEQYF
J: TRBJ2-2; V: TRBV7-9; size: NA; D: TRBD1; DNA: TGTGCCAGCAGCTTGAGACAGGGCGTAGGGACCGGGGAGCTGTTTTTT; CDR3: CASSLRQGVGTGELFF
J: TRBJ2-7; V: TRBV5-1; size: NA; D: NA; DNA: TGCGCCAGCAGCCGAACTAGTTGGGGAGAGCAGTACTTC; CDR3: CASSRTSWGEQYF
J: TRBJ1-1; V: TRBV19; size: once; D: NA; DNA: TGTGCCAGTAGTATACGCAGGTACACTGAAGCTTTCTTT; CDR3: CASSIRRYTEAFF
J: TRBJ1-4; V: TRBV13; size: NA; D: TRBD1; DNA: TGTGCCAGCAGCTTAGGGACAGGGGAAAAACTGTTTTTT; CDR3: CASSLGTGEKLFF
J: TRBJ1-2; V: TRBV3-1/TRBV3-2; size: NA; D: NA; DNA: TGTGCCAGCAGCCAGGGGGCAGGCTACACCTTC; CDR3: CASSQGAGYTF
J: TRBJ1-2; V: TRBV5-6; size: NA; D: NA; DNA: TGTGCCAGCAGCCGAGATCATGTGCATGGCTACACCTTC; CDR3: CASSRDHVHGYTF
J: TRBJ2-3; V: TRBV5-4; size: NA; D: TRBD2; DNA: TGTGCCAGCAGCTTGGCTAGCGGGGGAGATACGCAGTATTTT; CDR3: CASSLASGGDTQYF
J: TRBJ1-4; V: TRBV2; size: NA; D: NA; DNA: TGTGCCAGCAGTGATGACAGATGGGGTGAAAAACTGTTTTTT; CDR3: CASSDDRWGEKLFF
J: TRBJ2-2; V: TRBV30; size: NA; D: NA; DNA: TGTGCCTGGAGTGTACAGGCAGCCCCGGGTGTAGGGGAGCTGTTTTTT; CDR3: CAWSVQAAPGVGELFF
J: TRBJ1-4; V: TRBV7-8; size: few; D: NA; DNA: TGTGCCAGCAGCTTAAGAGGGACAACTAATGAAAAACTGTTTTTT; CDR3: CASSLRGTTNEKLFF
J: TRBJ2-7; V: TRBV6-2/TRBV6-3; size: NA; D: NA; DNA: TGTGCCAGCAGTTCCCGGCAGGCCCCCCGCGAGCAGTACTTC; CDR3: CASSSRQAPREQYF
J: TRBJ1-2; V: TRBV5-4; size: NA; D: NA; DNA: TGTGCCAGCAGCTCTCCTGGGGGGGAATTATATGGCTACACCTTC; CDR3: CASSSPGGELYGYTF
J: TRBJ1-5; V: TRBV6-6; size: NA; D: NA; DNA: TGTGCCAGCAGGGAGGGACGAATGCAGCCCCAGCATTTT; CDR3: CASREGRMQPQHF
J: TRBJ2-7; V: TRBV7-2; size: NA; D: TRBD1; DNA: TGTGCCAGCAGCGCGACGACAGGGGCCACCTACGAGCAGTACTTC; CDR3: CASSATTGATYEQYF
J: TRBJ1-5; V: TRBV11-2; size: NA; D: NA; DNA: TGTGCCAGCAGCTTAGGACATGGCAGCCCGAATCAGCCCCAGCATTTT; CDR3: CASSLGHGSPNQPQHF
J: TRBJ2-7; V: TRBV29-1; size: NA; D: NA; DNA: TGCAGCGTTGTGACAGCGTACGAGCAGTACTTC; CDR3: CSVVTAYEQYF